The 30 T cell receptor beta chains listed next were all sequenced from one sample in a study of T cell responses to AZD1222 COVID-19 vaccine. Profiling relied on immunoSEQ multiplex PCR, and the TCRdb table lists in-frame clones only, not all of them. The sample carries 150,000 to 200,000 clones, 91% recorded once. The sample here was peripheral blood, taken on day 0 of AZD1222 vaccination. The receptors derive from an adult in good health.

V usage is TRBV5-1 and J usage is TRBJ2-1; D unresolved. The CDR3 has 11 amino acids. CDR1 and CDR2 (germline): SGHRS, YFSETQ. V lost 2 bases and J 9 bases, leaving 6 bases between the germline ends. DNA for the CDR3: TGCGCCAGCAGCTTAACTACTGAGCAGTTCTTC. Translation: CASSLTTEQFF.

The chain uses TRBV9 and TRBJ1-1, with D uncertain. This CDR3 has 15 residues. V lost 1 base and J 0 bases, leaving 10 bases between the germline ends. Germline V gene lookup returns CDR1 SGDLS and CDR2 YYNGEE. The CDR3 reads CASSVQGDMNTEAFF. The CDR3 DNA reads as TGTGCCAGCAGCGTACAAGGCGATATGAACACTGAAGCTTTCTTT.

The CDR3: CASSQLPAASNSPLHF. CDR3 nucleotide sequence: TGTGCCAGCAGCCAATTGCCAGCCGCCTCTAATTCACCCCTCCACTTT. The V and J genes are TRBV7-2 and TRBJ1-6; no firm D call. Germline V gives CDR1 SGHTA, CDR2 FQGNSA. The CDR3 totals 16 residues. V dropped 5 bases and J dropped 6 bases, with 17 bases sitting between them.

V and J are TRBV30 and TRBJ1-2; TRBD1 is a possible D gene (5 bases). Germline V lookup: CDR1 GTSNPN, CDR2 SVGIG (reference sequence). CDR3 length: 13 residues. Trimming removed 2 bases at V and 8 bases at J, with 15 bases between. The CDR3 here is CAWSKKGLYGYTF. CDR3 in DNA: TGTGCCTGGAGTAAGAAGGGGCTCTACGGCTACACCTTC.

The CDR3 sequence: CASTGAGTRYEQYF. The DNA for the CDR3 is TGTGCCAGCACCGGGGCCGGGACACGCTACGAGCAGTACTTC. The chain employs TRBV7-2 and TRBJ2-7; D is perhaps TRBD1 (6 bases). Deletions cut 7 bases from V and 3 bases from J, with 16 bases between. CDR3 size: 14 residues. Per the germline V gene, CDR1 is SGHTA and CDR2 is FQGNSA.

The rearrangement joins TRBV6-5 to TRBJ1-5, with D uncertain. The CDR3 consists of 13 residues. The V end was cut by 2 bases, the J end by 7 bases, with 9 bases between. Germline CDR1 and CDR2: MNHEY and SVGAGI. In DNA, the CDR3 is TGTGCCAGCAGTTACGGAACAGCGCAGCCCCAGCATTTT. Its translation: CASSYGTAQPQHF.

V and J are TRBV6-6 and TRBJ2-1; 14 positions agree with TRBD2. This CDR3 contains 16 residues. V lost 6 bases to trimming and J lost 7 bases; unmatched junction nucleotides: 8. In germline, CDR1 is MNHNY, CDR2 SVGAGI (reference sequence). The CDR3 spells CASRTQRTSGRNEQFF. CDR3 nucleotides: TGTGCCAGCAGAACCCAAAGGACTAGCGGGAGGAATGAGCAGTTCTTC.

The chain employs TRBV5-1 and TRBJ1-4; 8 bases are shared with TRBD1. The CDR3 is 16 residues long. In germline, CDR1 is SGHRS, CDR2 YFSETQ. J was trimmed by 0 bases and V by 4 bases; bases with no gene match: 5. This CDR3 is CASSGGTGTTNEKLFF. The DNA for the CDR3 is TGCGCCAGCAGCGGAGGGACAGGAACAACTAATGAAAAACTGTTTTTT.

The chain joins TRBV28 to TRBJ2-7, with D perhaps TRBD1 (5 bases). The germline V and J ends were trimmed by 4 bases and 5 bases, with 6 bases remaining between them. The CDR3 length is 11 residues. Germline CDR1 reads MDHEN; CDR2 reads SYDVKM. CDR3 protein: CASSWGDEQYF. The CDR3 DNA reads TGTGCCAGCAGTTGGGGCGACGAGCAGTACTTC.

The chain has TRBV27 and TRBJ2-3, with 8 bases identical to TRBD1. This CDR3 is 16 amino acids long. With V trimmed by 4 bases and J by 5 bases, 11 bases remained unmatched. Germline V lookup: CDR1 MNHEY, CDR2 SMNVEV (reference sequence). CDR3 DNA: TGTGCCAGCAGTTCTAATGACAGGGGTGTAGGAGATACGCAGTATTTT. Protein sequence: CASSSNDRGVGDTQYF.

This clone was seen only a few times. The chain recombines TRBV7-9 with TRBJ1-4; D may be TRBD1 (6 bases). This CDR3 spans 14 amino acids. Per the germline V gene, CDR1 is SEHNR and CDR2 is FQNEAQ (reference sequence). Trimming removed 5 bases at V and 6 bases at J, with 13 bases between. CDR3 coding DNA: TGTGCCAGCAGCGGGGACATTAACGATGAAAAACTGTTTTTT. Translating it yields CASSGDINDEKLFF.

This chain connects TRBV27 to TRBJ1-1, with D possibly matching TRBD1 (6 bases). From germline, CDR1 is MNHEY and CDR2 SMNVEV (reference sequence). The CDR3 sequence is 15 residues long. V was trimmed by 3 bases and J by 5 bases, leaving 16 bases between them. The CDR3 loop is CASSLSAGVVTEAFF. The CDR3 DNA reads TGTGCCAGCAGTTTGTCCGCAGGGGTCGTTACTGAAGCTTTCTTT.

This chain uses TRBV3-1 (or the pseudogene TRBV3-2) with TRBJ2-3, with D possibly being TRBD2 (5 bases). V was clipped by 1 base and J by 0 bases, with 17 bases between them. The CDR3 runs 18 residues. Germline CDR1 reads LGHDT; CDR2 reads YNNKEL (reference sequence). CDR3 sequence: CASSQGRGADGSTDTQYF. The DNA of the CDR3 is TGTGCCAGCAGCCAAGGACGGGGTGCAGACGGAAGCACAGATACGCAGTATTTT.

This chain uses TRBV29-1 with TRBJ1-5; TRBD1 matches at 9 bases. J gave up 5 bases and V 7 bases, and 6 bases lay outside the gene matches. The germline CDR1 and CDR2 sequences are SQVTM and ANQGSEA. CDR3 size: 13 residues. The DNA of the CDR3 is TGCAGCGGGGCACAGGGGGCGGATCAGCCCCAGCATTTT. Translating it yields CSGAQGADQPQHF. The full variable domain, its missing parts supplied by reference TRBV29-1 and TRBJ1-5, is SAVISQKPSRDICQRGTSLTIQCQVDSQVTMMFWYRQQPGQSLTLIATANQGSEATYESGFVIDKFPISRPNLTFSTLTVSNMSPEDSSIYLCSGAQGADQPQHFGDGTRLSIL.

The V gene is TRBV28, the J gene TRBJ2-1; 9 bases fit TRBD1. The CDR3 is 15 residues long. V was pared by 7 bases and J by 4 bases, with 8 bases of the junction left unmatched. In germline, CDR1 is MDHEN, CDR2 SYDVKM. The CDR3 DNA is TGTGCCAGCACTCCGGGACAGGGCACTTACAATGAGCAGTTCTTC. Protein product: CASTPGQGTYNEQFF.

This chain uses TRBV3-1 (or the pseudogene TRBV3-2) with TRBJ1-2; 7 bases are a match to TRBD1. The V gene's germline CDR1 is LGHDT and CDR2 YNNKEL (reference sequence). V was pared by 0 bases and J by 8 bases, with 9 bases of the junction left unmatched. This CDR3 spans 15 amino acids. CDR3 DNA: TGTGCCAGCAGCCAAGAGACAGGGACGGGCAGGGGCTACACCTTC. This translates into CASSQETGTGRGYTF.

The chain links TRBV5-4 to TRBJ1-2, with TRBD1 identical over 7 bases. CDR3 size: 16 residues. Trimming cost V 0 bases and J 1 base; bases outside gene matches: 6. CDR1 and CDR2 from the germline V gene are SGHNT and YYREEE (reference sequence). CDR3 in DNA: TGTGCCAGCAGCTTGGAGGCCGGGACAGTTAACTATGGCTACACCTTC. Protein product: CASSLEAGTVNYGYTF.

The V and J genes are TRBV18 and TRBJ1-3; 8 bases align to TRBD1. The CDR3 covers 16 residues. CDR1 is KGHSH and CDR2 is LQKENI in the germline V gene. V lost 3 bases to trimming and J lost 4 bases; unmatched junction nucleotides: 8. CDR3 in amino acids: CASSPGQARAGNTIYF. The DNA of the CDR3 is TGTGCCAGCTCACCGGGACAGGCGAGGGCCGGAAACACCATATATTTT.

There are a few counts of this clone. V and J are TRBV14 and TRBJ2-7; the D is unclear. The germline CDR1 and CDR2 sequences are SGHDN and FVKESK. V dropped 4 bases and J dropped 6 bases, with 10 bases sitting between them. CDR3 length equals 12 residues. This CDR3 reads CASSPIFREQYF. DNA for the CDR3: TGTGCCAGCAGCCCCATATTCCGCGAGCAGTACTTC.

The V gene is TRBV2, the J gene TRBJ2-3; 8 bases agree with TRBD2. The V segment lost 5 bases and the J segment 0 bases; nucleotides outside the gene matches: 4. CDR1 and CDR2 (germline): SNHLY, FYNNEI. This CDR3 is 15 amino acids long. CDR3 sequence reads: CASSISSGSTDTQYF. CDR3 sequence (DNA): TGTGCCAGCAGTATCTCTAGCGGGAGCACAGATACGCAGTATTTT.

The rearrangement uses TRBV5-6 and TRBJ1-2; D remains unclear. Deletions cut 5 bases from V and 4 bases from J, with 3 bases between. This CDR3 is 10 amino acids long. Per the germline V gene, CDR1 is SGHDT and CDR2 is YYEEEE. The CDR3, as DNA: TGTGCCAGCAGGGCCTATGGCTACACCTTC. Protein: CASRAYGYTF.

The chain carries TRBV7-9 and TRBJ1-2; D gene ambiguous. The V gene's germline CDR1 is SEHNR and CDR2 FQNEAQ (reference sequence). This CDR3 has 14 amino acids. The V gene lost 8 bases and the J gene lost 2 bases, with 15 bases spanning the gap. The CDR3 here is CASGLSAENYGYTF. The CDR3, as DNA: TGTGCCAGCGGACTTTCGGCAGAAAACTATGGCTACACCTTC.

This clone was counted only a few times. V and J are TRBV12-3 or TRBV12-4 and TRBJ2-7; TRBD1 matches 8 bases. With 1 base clipped from V and 6 bases from J, the junction kept 2 bases outside the gene matches. CDR3 length equals 13 residues. CDR3 in amino acids: CASSLGTGREQYF. CDR3 DNA: TGTGCCAGCAGTTTAGGGACAGGGCGCGAGCAGTACTTC.

The V gene is TRBV30, the J gene TRBJ1-1; the D gene is possibly TRBD1 (5 bases). The CDR3 has 15 amino acids. Germline loops: CDR1 GTSNPN, CDR2 SVGIG (reference sequence). V shed 5 bases and J shed 3 bases, with 19 bases lying between them. CDR3 in amino acids: CAWSKGDSYDTEAFF. The CDR3, as DNA: TGTGCCTGGTCGAAAGGTGACAGCTACGACACTGAAGCTTTCTTT.

The chain has TRBV6-2 or TRBV6-3 and TRBJ1-2; possible D gene TRBD1, 6 bases. This CDR3 contains 15 residues. Germline-derived CDR1 and CDR2 are MNHEY and SVGEGT. The V end lost 2 bases, the J end lost 4 bases, and 14 bases lay between the germline ends. The CDR3 spells CASSYRAGEAYGYTF. The CDR3 bases are TGTGCCAGCAGTTACCGGGCAGGGGAAGCCTATGGCTACACCTTC.

The sample holds one count of this clone. V gene TRBV7-9 combines with J gene TRBJ1-2, with D maybe TRBD1 (5 bases). V was pared by 2 bases and J by 6 bases, with 16 bases between. This CDR3 region has 15 residues. Germline lookup yields CDR1 SEHNR and CDR2 FQNEAQ (reference sequence). CDR3 bases: TGTGCCAGCAGCTTACAGGTTCTTGGGGCCCATGGCTACACCTTC. This codes for CASSLQVLGAHGYTF.

The genes are TRBV9 and TRBJ2-1; D is ambiguous. Germline assignment: CDR1 SGDLS and CDR2 YYNGEE. V gave up 0 bases and J gave up 6 bases, with 10 bases separating them. The CDR3 contains 14 residues. CDR3 residues: CASSVAPEANEQFF. CDR3 in DNA: TGTGCCAGCAGCGTAGCTCCAGAGGCCAATGAGCAGTTCTTC. Based on the CDR3 plus reference TRBV9 and TRBJ2-1, the full variable domain is DSGVTQTPKHLITATGQRVTLRCSPRSGDLSVYWYQQSLDQGLQFLIQYYNGEERAKGNILERFSAQQFPDLHSELNLSSLELGDSALYFCASSVAPEANEQFFGPGTRLTVL.

The J gene is TRBJ1-5, the V gene TRBV6-1; no firm D call. Trimming removed 2 bases from V and 6 bases from J, with 8 bases in between. This CDR3 spans 13 amino acids. Looked up from germline, CDR1 is MNHNS and CDR2 is SASEGT. Written as DNA, the CDR3 is TGTGCCAGCAGTGAAAGGGTAGTTCAGCCCCAGCATTTT. This encodes CASSERVVQPQHF.

As DNA, the CDR3 is TGTGCCAGCAGCCGAGGGACTGTCGGGAGAGAAAAACTGTTTTTT. It translates to CASSRGTVGREKLFF. This chain joins TRBV7-9 and TRBJ1-4, with TRBD1 as a possible D gene (5 bases). The CDR3 is 15 amino acids. Germline loops: CDR1 SEHNR, CDR2 FQNEAQ (reference sequence). The V and J ends lost 5 bases and 8 bases respectively, with 18 bases between them. Based on the CDR3 plus reference TRBV7-9 and TRBJ1-4, the full variable domain is DTGVSQNPRHKITKRGQNVTFRCDPISEHNRLYWYRQTLGQGPEFLTYFQNEAQLEKSRLLSDRFSAERPKGSFSTLEIQRTEQGDSAMYLCASSRGTVGREKLFFGSGTQLSVL.

This CDR3 is CASSIKLGAANTEAFF. The CDR3 region has the DNA TGTGCCAGTAGTATAAAATTGGGGGCCGCGAACACTGAAGCTTTCTTT. J is TRBJ1-1 and V is TRBV19; TRBD1 is a possible D gene (6 bases). The V end was cut by 2 bases, the J end by 1 base, with 14 bases between. CDR3 length equals 16 residues. Germline loops: CDR1 LNHDA, CDR2 SQIVND (reference sequence).